This entry features one T cell receptor (beta chain) sequence. These data belong to a study of response to subunit inactivated influenza vaccine. CDR3 size: 13 residues. Germline V lookup: CDR1 ENHRY, CDR2 SYGVKD. V dropped 6 bases and J dropped 7 bases, with 12 bases sitting between them. MiXCR, applied by TCRdb to the RT-PCR reads, yields one record per CDR3 protein. Of about 520,000 distinct CDR3 sequences in the sample, roughly 11% were seen once. The sequence derives from a man in his forties or fifties who received an inactivated influenza vaccine. The J gene is TRBJ2-2, the V gene TRBV10-3; the D gene is possibly TRBD1 (6 bases). The sequences come from PBMCs from blood, collected roughly 47 days after vaccination. For the CDR3, the DNA is TGTGCCATCAGAGCACAGGGCAACGGGGAGCTGTTTTTT. As protein: CAIRAQGNGELFF.